This T cell receptor (beta chain) was recovered during a study of blood T cell repertoires in COVID-19. Study information: T cells, B-cell-depleted T cells, or PBMCs provided the cDNA or gDNA that served as material.

Using immunoSEQ multiplex PCR, the repertoire was profiled, and TCRdb retains in-frame clones only, with some absent. Of under 350,000 clones listed, about 89% are singletons. The length of the CDR3 is 19 residues. The V end was cut by 0 bases, the J end by 6 bases, with 26 bases between. Germline V gene lookup returns CDR1 LNHNV and CDR2 YYDKDF (reference sequence). The source is a man in his forties with acute or convalescent COVID-19. V and J are TRBV15 and TRBJ1-1, with D possibly TRBD1 on 6 matching bases. Specimen: peripheral blood. In nucleotides, the CDR3 is TGTGCCACCAGCAGAGAACCCGGGGACAATGGGGTACAGGTCCCTGAAGCTTTCTTT. Amino acid sequence: CATSREPGDNGVQVPEAFF. Full variable domain (rest looked up from reference TRBV15 and TRBJ1-1): DAMVIQNPRYQVTQFGKPVTLSCSQTLNHNVMYWYQQKSSQAPKLLFHYYDKDFNNEADTPDNFQSRRPNTSFCFLDIRSPGLGDTAMYLCATSREPGDNGVQVPEAFFGQGTRLTVV.